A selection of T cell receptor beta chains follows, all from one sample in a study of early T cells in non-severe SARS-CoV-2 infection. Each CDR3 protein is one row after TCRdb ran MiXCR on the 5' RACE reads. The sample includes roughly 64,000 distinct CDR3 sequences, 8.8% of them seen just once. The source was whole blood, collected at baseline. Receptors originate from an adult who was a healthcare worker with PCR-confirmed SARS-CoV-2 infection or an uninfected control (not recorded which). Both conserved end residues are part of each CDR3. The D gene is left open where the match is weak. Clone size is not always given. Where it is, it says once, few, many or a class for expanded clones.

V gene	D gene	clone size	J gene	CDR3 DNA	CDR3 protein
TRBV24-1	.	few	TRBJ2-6	TGTGCCACCAGTGCGACGCGCTCTGGGGCCAACGTCCTGACTTTC	CATSATRSGANVLTF
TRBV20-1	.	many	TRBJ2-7	TGCAGTGCTAAACCGACTTTGACCTACGAGCAGTACTTC	CSAKPTLTYEQYF
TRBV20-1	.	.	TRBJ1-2	TGCAGTGCTCCTGAGATCCAAACTAACTATGGCTACACCTTC	CSAPEIQTNYGYTF
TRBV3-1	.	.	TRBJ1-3	TGTGCCAGCAGCCAGCGGGGTGGCTCTGGAAACACCATATATTTT	CASSQRGGSGNTIYF
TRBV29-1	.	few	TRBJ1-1	TGCAGCGCCCGTAGGACAGTCAACACTGAAGCTTTCTTT	CSARRTVNTEAFF
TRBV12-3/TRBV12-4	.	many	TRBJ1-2	TGTGCCAGCAGTTCTCACACAGATGCTAACTATGGCTACACCTTC	CASSSHTDANYGYTF
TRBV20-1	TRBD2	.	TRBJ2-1	TGCAGTGCTAGAGATTCGAGCGGGAGGGTCAATGAGCAGTTCTTC	CSARDSSGRVNEQFF
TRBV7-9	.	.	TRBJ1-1	TGTGCCAGCAGCCCCCGAGGGGGCACTGAAGCTTTCTTT	CASSPRGGTEAFF
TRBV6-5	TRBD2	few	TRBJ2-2	TGTGCCAGCAGTTACGGAGCGGGAGTGAACACCGGGGAGCTGTTTTTT	CASSYGAGVNTGELFF
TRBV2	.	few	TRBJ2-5	TGTGCCAGCATGACAAGGGCCATCCAGTACTTC	CASMTRAIQYF
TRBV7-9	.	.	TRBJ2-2	TGTGCCAGCAAAAGGAGCGGCATGAGGACCGGGGAGCTGTTTTTT	CASKRSGMRTGELFF
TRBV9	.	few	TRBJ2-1	TGTGCCAGCAGCGGGGTTAGCCCTGAGCAGTTCTTC	CASSGVSPEQFF
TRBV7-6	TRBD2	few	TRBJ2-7	TGTGCCAGCAGCATGTCTAGCGGGAGTTACGAGCAGTACTTC	CASSMSSGSYEQYF
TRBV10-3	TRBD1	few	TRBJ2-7	TGTGCCATCAGTGTGGGGACAGACTCCTACGAGCAGTACTTC	CAISVGTDSYEQYF
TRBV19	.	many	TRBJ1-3	TGTGCCACTGGCCTTCCTGGCTCTGGAAACACCATATATTTT	CATGLPGSGNTIYF
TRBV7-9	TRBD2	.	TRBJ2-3	TGTGCCAGCAGCCCTGGGACTAGGGATACGCAGTATTTT	CASSPGTRDTQYF
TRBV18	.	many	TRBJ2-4	TGTGCCAGCTCACCACGAAAGGAGATTCAGTACTTC	CASSPRKEIQYF
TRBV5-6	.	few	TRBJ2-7	TGTGCCAGCAGCTTGGGGACTTTTGGCGAGCAGTACTTC	CASSLGTFGEQYF
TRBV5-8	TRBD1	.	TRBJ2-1	TGTGCCAGCAGCTCGGGACAGGGGGCGCTTAATGAGCAGTTCTTC	CASSSGQGALNEQFF
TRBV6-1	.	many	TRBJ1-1	TGTGCCAGCAGTGTACAGCCGAACACTGAAGCTTTCTTT	CASSVQPNTEAFF
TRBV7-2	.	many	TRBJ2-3	TGTGCCAGCAGCCCGTGGGACGATACGCAGTATTTT	CASSPWDDTQYF
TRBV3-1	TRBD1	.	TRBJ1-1	TGTGCCAGCAGCCAAGAAGGAGGCTGGACAGGAGCTGAAGCTTTCTTT	CASSQEGGWTGAEAFF
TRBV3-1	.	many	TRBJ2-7	TGTGCCAGCAGCCACCGAACCTCCTACGAGCAGTACTTC	CASSHRTSYEQYF
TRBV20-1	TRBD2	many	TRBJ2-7	TGCAGTGCTAGGACTAGCGGGGTCTACGAGCAGTACTTC	CSARTSGVYEQYF
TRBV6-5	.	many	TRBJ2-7	TGTGCCAGCAGTGACATGTCCTACGAGCAGTACTTC	CASSDMSYEQYF
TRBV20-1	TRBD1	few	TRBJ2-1	TGCAGTGCGAGGACAGGGTCGATGGTCCCCTACAATGAGCAGTTCTTC	CSARTGSMVPYNEQFF
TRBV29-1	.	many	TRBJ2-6	TGCAGCGTTGAGGTCTCTGGGGCCAACGTCCTGACTTTC	CSVEVSGANVLTF
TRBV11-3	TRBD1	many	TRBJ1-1	TGTGCCAGCAGCGACGGACAGGGACTGAACACTGAAGCTTTCTTT	CASSDGQGLNTEAFF
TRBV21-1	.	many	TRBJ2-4	TGTGCCAGCAGGTTAAGGGGGCGAGCCAAAAACATTCAGTACTTC	CASRLRGRAKNIQYF
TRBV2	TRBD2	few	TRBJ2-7	TGTGCCAGCATGAAAGAGCGGGAGGCCGTACACGAGCAGTACTTC	CASMKEREAVHEQYF
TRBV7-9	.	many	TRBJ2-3	TGTGCCAGCAGCTTCGGGGGCACAGATACGCAGTATTTT	CASSFGGTDTQYF
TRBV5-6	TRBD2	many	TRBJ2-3	TGTGCCAGCAGTTTAGCGGGAACGCAGTATTTT	CASSLAGTQYF
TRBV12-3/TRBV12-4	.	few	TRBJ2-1	TGTGCCAGCAGTCCGGACGGAAGGAACAATGAGCAGTTCTTC	CASSPDGRNNEQFF
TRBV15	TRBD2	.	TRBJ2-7	TGTGCCACCAGCAGAGGACTAGCGGGTCGCGAGCAGTACTTC	CATSRGLAGREQYF
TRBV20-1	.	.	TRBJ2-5	TGCAGTGCCCCGAGAGGAGTCGGAGAGACCCAGTACTTC	CSAPRGVGETQYF
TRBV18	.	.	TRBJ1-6	TGTGCCAGCTCACCGGAGCCAAGTGGTTCACCCCTCCACTTT	CASSPEPSGSPLHF
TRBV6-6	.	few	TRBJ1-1	TGTGCCAGCAGCCCGGACGGATCTCAAGCTTTCTTT	CASSPDGSQAFF
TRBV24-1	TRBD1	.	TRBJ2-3	TGTGCCACCAGTGATCCACAGGGGGCGGGAGATACGCAGTATTTT	CATSDPQGAGDTQYF
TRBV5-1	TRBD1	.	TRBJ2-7	TGCGCCAGCAGCTTGGAAGGACAGGGGGCGTGGGAGCAGTACTTC	CASSLEGQGAWEQYF
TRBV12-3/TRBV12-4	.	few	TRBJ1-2	TGTGCCAGCAGTTTCGGCAGTTATAACTATGGCTACACCTTC	CASSFGSYNYGYTF
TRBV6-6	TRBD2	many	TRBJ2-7	TGTGCCAGCAGCGAACCGGGACTAGCGGGAGCAAGCGAGCAGTACTTC	CASSEPGLAGASEQYF
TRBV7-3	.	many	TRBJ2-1	TGTGCCAGCAGCTTCGGGAGCGGCGCCTACAATGAGCAGTTCTTC	CASSFGSGAYNEQFF
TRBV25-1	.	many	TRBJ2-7	TGTGCCAGCAGTGCCACAAGCCCACGCTACGAGCAGTACTTC	CASSATSPRYEQYF
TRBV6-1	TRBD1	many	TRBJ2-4	TGTGCCAGCAGTGAAACCTGGACAGGGATAGCCAAAAACATTCAGTACTTC	CASSETWTGIAKNIQYF
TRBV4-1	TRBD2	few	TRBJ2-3	TGCGCCAGCAGCCAAGATATAGCGGGAGTGCTCGGCACAGATACGCAGTATTTT	CASSQDIAGVLGTDTQYF
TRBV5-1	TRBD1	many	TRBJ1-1	TGCGCCAGCCGCAGGGGGCCGAACACTGAAGCTTTCTTT	CASRRGPNTEAFF
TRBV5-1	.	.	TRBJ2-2	TGCGCCAGCAGCTTTAGTGGGGCCGACACCGGGGAGCTGTTTTTT	CASSFSGADTGELFF
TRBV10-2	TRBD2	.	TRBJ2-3	TGCGCCAGCCTTATGGGGCGGGAGAACCGTGCAGATACGCAGTATTTT	CASLMGRENRADTQYF
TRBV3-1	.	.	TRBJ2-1	TGTGCCAGCAGCCAGTTTTTCCTCGTACTCCCCAATGAGCAGTTCTTC	CASSQFFLVLPNEQFF
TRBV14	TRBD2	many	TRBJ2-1	TGTGCCAGCAGCCTTTCTAGCGGGGGTACCACAATGAAGCAGTTCTTC	CASSLSSGGTTMKQFF
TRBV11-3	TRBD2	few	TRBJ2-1	TGTGCCAGCAGCTTAGATAGCGGGACTAGCATCGGTGAGCAGTTCTTC	CASSLDSGTSIGEQFF